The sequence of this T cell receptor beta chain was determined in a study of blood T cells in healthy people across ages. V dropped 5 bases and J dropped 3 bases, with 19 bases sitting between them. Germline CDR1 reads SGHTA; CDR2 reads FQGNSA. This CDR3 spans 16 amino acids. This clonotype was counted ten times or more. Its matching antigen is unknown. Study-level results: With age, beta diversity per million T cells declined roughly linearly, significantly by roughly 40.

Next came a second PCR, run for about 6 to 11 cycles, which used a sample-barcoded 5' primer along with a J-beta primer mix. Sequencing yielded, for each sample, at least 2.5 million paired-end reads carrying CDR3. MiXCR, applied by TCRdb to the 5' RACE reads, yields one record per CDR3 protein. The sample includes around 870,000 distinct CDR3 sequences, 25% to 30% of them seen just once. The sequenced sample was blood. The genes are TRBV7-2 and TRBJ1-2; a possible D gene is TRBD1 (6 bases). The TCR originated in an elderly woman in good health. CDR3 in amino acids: CASSPYRGGRDYGYTF. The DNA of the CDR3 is TGTGCCAGCAGCCCCTATAGGGGGGGGCGCGACTATGGCTACACCTTC.